This T cell receptor (beta chain) came from a study of Ad26.COV2.S vaccination and SARS-CoV-2 variants. Background on the study: Enrollment placed the donor in the COV1001 Ad26.COV2.S trial arm. General observations from the study: The TCR breadth and depth analyses may have understated or missed part of the total T cell responses.

Clones were read by immunoSEQ multiplex PCR, and TCRdb kept only the in-frame ones, dropping some. The data show about 680,000 clones, with around 90% seen just once and roughly 1.5% held by the top ten. Treatment: around 19 received Ad26.COV2.S at low or high dose, single or two shots; about 5 received placebo; per-sample allocation not given. It was on day 63 after the first vaccine or placebo injection that samples were taken. Regarding this clone: The antigen is unknown.

V lost 4 bases and J 0 bases, leaving 9 bases between the germline ends. CDR3 size: 15 residues. Per germline, CDR1 LNHDA and CDR2 SQIVND (reference sequence). The chain is built from TRBV19 and TRBJ1-4; weak D call: TRBD1 (6 bases). The sequences come from peripheral blood, collected in a trial of Ad26.COV2.S vaccine versus placebo. The receptor was derived from a person aged 18-65 years who received the Ad26.COV2.S COVID-19 vaccine or a placebo. CDR3 loop: CASSKGGTTNEKLFF. CDR3 DNA sequence: TGTGCCAGTAGTAAGGGGGGTACAACTAATGAAAAACTGTTTTTT.